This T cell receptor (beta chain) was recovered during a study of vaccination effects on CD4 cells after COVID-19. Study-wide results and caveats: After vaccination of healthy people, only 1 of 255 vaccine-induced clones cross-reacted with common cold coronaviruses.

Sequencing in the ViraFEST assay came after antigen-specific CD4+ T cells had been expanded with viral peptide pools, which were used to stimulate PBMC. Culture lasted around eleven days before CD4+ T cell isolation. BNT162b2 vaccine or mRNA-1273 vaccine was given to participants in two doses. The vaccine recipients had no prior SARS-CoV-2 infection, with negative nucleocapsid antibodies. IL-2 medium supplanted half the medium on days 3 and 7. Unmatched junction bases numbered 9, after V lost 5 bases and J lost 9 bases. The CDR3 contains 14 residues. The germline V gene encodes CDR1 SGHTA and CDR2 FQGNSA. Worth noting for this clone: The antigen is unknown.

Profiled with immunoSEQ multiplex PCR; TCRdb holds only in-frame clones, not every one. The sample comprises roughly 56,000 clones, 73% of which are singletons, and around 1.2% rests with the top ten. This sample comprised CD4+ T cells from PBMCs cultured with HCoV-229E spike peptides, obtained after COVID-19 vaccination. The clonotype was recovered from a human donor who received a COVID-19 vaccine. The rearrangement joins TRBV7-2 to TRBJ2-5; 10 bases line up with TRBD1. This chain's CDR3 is CASSLETGGRPQYF. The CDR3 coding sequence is TGTGCCAGCAGCCTAGAGACAGGGGGCCGGCCCCAGTACTTC.